This T cell receptor beta chain was captured in a study of T cells after yellow fever vaccination. Trimming left V 0 bases short and J 2 bases short, with 7 bases between. Germline assignment: CDR1 MNHEY and CDR2 SVGAGI. The CDR3 totals 14 residues. This clonotype appeared a few times. TCR cDNA was made by 5'RACE template switching, adding a universal primer site and UMIs. One entry per CDR3 protein results from TCRdb running MiXCR on the 5' RACE reads. The repertoire holds approximately 580,000 distinct CDR3 sequences, about 15% seen once, with approximately 15% in the top ten. The TCR sequence derives from a man between 18 and 35 years old who received the YFV17D yellow fever vaccine. The V and J genes are TRBV6-5 and TRBJ2-5, with D possibly being TRBD2 (6 bases). The sample was PBMCs, taken 4 to 5 days after the first yellow fever vaccination. CDR3 loop: CASSYSAGQETQYF. The CDR3 bases are TGTGCCAGCAGTTACTCCGCGGGACAAGAGACCCAGTACTTC.